What follows are 18 T cell receptor beta chains derived from one specimen sequenced in a study of blood T cell repertoires in COVID-19. Here immunoSEQ multiplex PCR was the method, and the copy in TCRdb shows in-frame clones only, minus some. Counted here are about 220,000 clones, 75% to 90% occurring once; the ten biggest clones make up approximately 3.8%. The sequenced sample consisted of PBMCs or T cells enriched from blood (not recorded which). These TCRs come from a woman aged 18 to 35 in a cohort exposed to, infected with or recovered from COVID-19 (not recorded which).

The chain has TRBV5-1 and TRBJ2-5; 9 bases are a match to TRBD1. This CDR3 comprises 14 residues. Germline trimming cut 1 base from V and 4 bases from J; bases unmatched to any gene: 2. The germline gives CDR1 SGHRS, CDR2 YFSETQ. The CDR3 region is CASSLRTGAETQYF. CDR3 DNA: TGCGCCAGCAGCTTGAGGACAGGGGCAGAGACCCAGTACTTC.

The CDR3 loop reads CASSLAEPPPLHF. In nucleotides, the CDR3 is TGTGCCAGCAGCTTGGCCGAGCCACCACCCCTCCACTTT. The chain is built from TRBV5-8 and TRBJ1-6; unclear D gene. The CDR3 extends over 13 amino acids. Germline values: CDR1 SGHTS, CDR2 YDEGEE. Trimming removed 0 bases from V and 11 bases from J, with 9 bases in between.

This clone appeared a few times. V usage is TRBV2 and J usage is TRBJ1-2; D call uncertain. There are 16 residues in the CDR3. The germline gives CDR1 SNHLY, CDR2 FYNNEI. Trimming cost V 5 bases and J 1 base, with 17 bases left between them. CDR3 nucleotide sequence: TGTGCCAGCAGTCTTGAGCTAGTATCCAATAACTATGGCTACACCTTC. This translates into CASSLELVSNNYGYTF.

V and J are TRBV11-2 and TRBJ2-7; 8 bases line up with TRBD1. Trimming at V came to 8 bases and at J to 4 bases, leaving 10 bases not matched to a gene. The CDR3 covers 14 residues. Germline CDR1 is SGHAT and CDR2 is FQNNGV. The CDR3 DNA is TGTGCCAGCGGAGGGGACAGGAGCCGGTACGAGCAGTACTTC. This codes for CASGGDRSRYEQYF.

The chain couples TRBV28 to TRBJ2-5; TRBD2 agrees at 10 bases. V was pared by 3 bases and J by 3 bases, with 1 base of the junction left unmatched. The germline gives CDR1 MDHEN, CDR2 SYDVKM. There are 14 residues in the CDR3. This CDR3 reads CASSFLAGEETQYF. For the CDR3, the DNA is TGTGCCAGCAGTTTCCTAGCGGGGGAAGAGACCCAGTACTTC.

The genes are TRBV4-1 and TRBJ1-5; a weak D match, TRBD1 (6 bases). Germline assignment: CDR1 MGHRA and CDR2 YSYEKL. This CDR3 is 17 amino acids long. Trimming removed 3 bases from V and 4 bases from J, with 19 bases in between. The CDR3 spells CASSHLETGTRNQPQHF. The CDR3 DNA is TGCGCCAGCAGCCACCTCGAAACCGGGACACGGAATCAGCCCCAGCATTTT.

V usage is TRBV28 and J usage is TRBJ1-5; possible D gene TRBD1, 6 bases. This CDR3 spans 14 amino acids. Germline V gene lookup returns CDR1 MDHEN and CDR2 SYDVKM. With 5 bases removed from V and 0 bases from J, the gap between germline ends came to 8 bases. CDR3 in amino acids: CASSRQVSNQPQHF. Written as DNA, the CDR3 is TGTGCCAGCAGTAGACAGGTTAGCAATCAGCCCCAGCATTTT.

The rearrangement joins TRBV19 to TRBJ2-1; D may be TRBD2 (6 bases). V lost 6 bases, J lost 5 bases, and 11 bases lay in between. The CDR3 extends over 13 amino acids. Per the germline V gene, CDR1 is LNHDA and CDR2 is SQIVND (reference sequence). The CDR3 DNA sequence: TGTGCCAGTAGGCGACTAGGAGACAATGAGCAGTTCTTC. It encodes CASRRLGDNEQFF.

V gene TRBV28 combines with J gene TRBJ1-1; 10 positions agree with TRBD1. Per germline, CDR1 MDHEN and CDR2 SYDVKM. CDR3 length equals 15 residues. V gave up 7 bases and J gave up 4 bases; unmatched junction bases: 9. This chain's CDR3 is CASNSGTGVSTEAFF. The DNA for the CDR3 is TGTGCCAGCAATTCCGGGACAGGGGTGAGCACTGAAGCTTTCTTT.

V gene TRBV14 combines with J gene TRBJ2-3; 7 bases are shared with TRBD2. This CDR3 has 15 residues. Looked up from germline, CDR1 is SGHDN and CDR2 is FVKESK. Losses at the gene ends were 0 bases for V and 3 bases for J; bases not matched to a gene: 3. The DNA for the CDR3 is TGTGCCAGCAGCCAAGAACACGGGGGGACAGATACGCAGTATTTT. Its translation: CASSQEHGGTDTQYF.

J is TRBJ2-3 and V is TRBV4-2, with D maybe TRBD2 (5 bases). Germline V CDR1 and CDR2: LGHNA, YNFKEQ. V lost 0 bases to trimming and J lost 2 bases, with 18 bases between them. The length of the CDR3 is 18 residues. As DNA, the CDR3 is TGTGCCAGCAGCCAAGAACCGGGCGGCGGGTCCTCCACAGATACGCAGTATTTT. This sequence encodes CASSQEPGGGSSTDTQYF.

This clone was seen a few times. This sequence joins TRBV27 and TRBJ1-6, with 8 nucleotides matching TRBD1. From germline, CDR1 is MNHEY and CDR2 SMNVEV (reference sequence). The CDR3 totals 16 residues. With 2 bases clipped from V and 8 bases from J, the junction kept 8 bases outside the gene matches. CDR3 in DNA: TGTGCCAGCAGTTTAGAGGGGACAGGCTGGGATTCACCCCTCCACTTT. Its protein is CASSLEGTGWDSPLHF.

The chain links TRBV5-6 to TRBJ1-1; D not resolved. V was trimmed by 1 base and J by 0 bases, leaving 7 bases between them. Germline loops: CDR1 SGHDT, CDR2 YYEEEE. This CDR3 spans 14 amino acids. The CDR3 DNA reads TGTGCCAGCAGCTTGCCACCTATGAACACTGAAGCTTTCTTT. Translation: CASSLPPMNTEAFF.

This chain uses TRBV28 with TRBJ2-1; tentatively, D is TRBD2 (7 bases). CDR1 and CDR2 (germline): MDHEN, SYDVKM. The CDR3 spans 16 residues. V lost 8 bases and J 1 base, leaving 18 bases between the germline ends. DNA for the CDR3: TGTGCCAGCTCGGGGAGGGGGGGCTTATCCTACAATGAGCAGTTCTTC. This translates into CASSGRGGLSYNEQFF. Filled out from reference TRBV28 and TRBJ2-1, the complete variable domain reads DVKVTQSSRYLVKRTGEKVFLECVQDMDHENMFWYRQDPGLGLRLIYFSYDVKMKEKGDIPEGYSVSREKKERFSLILESASTNQTSMYLCASSGRGGLSYNEQFFGPGTRLTVL.

The CDR3 sequence is CASSPLGDGQVASYEQYF. The CDR3 bases are TGTGCCAGCAGCCCACTAGGGGATGGACAGGTGGCTTCCTACGAGCAGTACTTC. The gene calls are TRBV7-2 and TRBJ2-7; 7 positions match TRBD1. Germline CDR1 SGHTA, CDR2 FQGNSA. This CDR3 comprises 18 residues. With 5 bases clipped from V and 1 base from J, the junction kept 17 bases outside the gene matches.

The V gene is TRBV7-9, the J gene TRBJ1-6, with a possible D match to TRBD1 (5 bases). CDR1 and CDR2 from the germline V gene are SEHNR and FQNEAQ (reference sequence). Between the trimmed V and J ends, which lost 5 bases and 0 bases, there was a span of 11 bases. The CDR3 covers 16 residues. The CDR3: CASSMTASSYNSPLHF. The CDR3 nucleotides read TGTGCCAGCAGCATGACAGCTAGCTCCTATAATTCACCCCTCCACTTT.

The sample holds a few counts of this clone. This sequence joins TRBV6-5 and TRBJ1-1; D might be TRBD1 (6 bases). V was pared by 5 bases and J by 1 base, with 8 bases between. CDR1 MNHEY and CDR2 SVGAGI come from the germline V gene. This CDR3 is built from 13 residues. The CDR3, as DNA: TGTGCCAGCAGTCAACAGGGGAACACTGAAGCTTTCTTT. Its protein is CASSQQGNTEAFF.

This clone turned up a few times. V usage is TRBV5-1 and J usage is TRBJ1-2, with D hard to call. This CDR3 comprises 13 residues. V was cut by 2 bases and J by 8 bases, with 13 bases left in between. Germline V gives CDR1 SGHRS, CDR2 YFSETQ. The CDR3 bases are TGCGCCAGCAGCTTCAGTATAGCCGCCGGCTACACCTTC. It is translated as CASSFSIAAGYTF. The entire variable domain, with the rest obtained from reference TRBV5-1 and TRBJ1-2, is as follows: KAGVTQTPRYLIKTRGQQVTLSCSPISGHRSVSWYQQTPGQGLQFLFEYFSETQRNKGNFPGRFSGRQFSNSRSEMNVSTLELGDSALYLCASSFSIAAGYTFGSGTRLTVV.